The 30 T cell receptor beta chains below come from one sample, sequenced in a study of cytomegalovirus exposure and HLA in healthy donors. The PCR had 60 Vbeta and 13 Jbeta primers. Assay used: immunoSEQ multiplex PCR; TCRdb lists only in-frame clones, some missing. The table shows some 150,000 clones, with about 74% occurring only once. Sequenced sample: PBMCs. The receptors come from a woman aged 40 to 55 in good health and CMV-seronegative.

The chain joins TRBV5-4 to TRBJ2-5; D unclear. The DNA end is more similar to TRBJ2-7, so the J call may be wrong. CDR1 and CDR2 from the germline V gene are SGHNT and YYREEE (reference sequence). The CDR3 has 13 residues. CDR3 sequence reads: CASSLVSVYEQYF. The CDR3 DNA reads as TGTGCCAGCAGCTTGGTAAGCGTCTACGAGCAGTACTTC.

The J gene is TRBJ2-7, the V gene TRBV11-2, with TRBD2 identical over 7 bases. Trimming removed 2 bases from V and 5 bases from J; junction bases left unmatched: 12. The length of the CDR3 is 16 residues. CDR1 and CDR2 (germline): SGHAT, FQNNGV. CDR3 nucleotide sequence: TGTGCCAGCAGCTTAATAGTCGGGAGGTTCGGCAACGAGCAGTACTTC. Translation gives CASSLIVGRFGNEQYF. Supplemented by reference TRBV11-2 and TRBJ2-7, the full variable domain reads EAGVAQSPRYKIIEKRQSVAFWCNPISGHATLYWYQQILGQGPKLLIQFQNNGVVDDSQLPKDRFSAERLKGVDSTLKIQPAKLEDSAVYLCASSLIVGRFGNEQYFGPGTRLTVT.

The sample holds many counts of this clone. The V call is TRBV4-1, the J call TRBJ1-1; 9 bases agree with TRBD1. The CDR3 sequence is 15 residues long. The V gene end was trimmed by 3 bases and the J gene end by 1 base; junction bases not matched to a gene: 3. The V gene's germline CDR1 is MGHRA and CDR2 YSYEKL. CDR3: CASSHSTGGNTEAFF. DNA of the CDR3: TGCGCCAGCAGCCATTCGACAGGGGGGAACACTGAAGCTTTCTTT.

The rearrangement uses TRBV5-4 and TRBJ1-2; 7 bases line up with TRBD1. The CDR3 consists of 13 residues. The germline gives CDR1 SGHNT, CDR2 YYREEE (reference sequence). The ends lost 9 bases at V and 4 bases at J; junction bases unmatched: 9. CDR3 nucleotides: TGTGCCATCCGGGAGGGGGCGGTCTATGGCTACACCTTC. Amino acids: CAIREGAVYGYTF. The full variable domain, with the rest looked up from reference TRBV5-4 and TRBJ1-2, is ETGVTQSPTHLIKTRGQQVTLRCSSQSGHNTVSWYQQALGQGPQFIFQYYREEENGRGNFPPRFSGLQFPNYSSELNVNALELDDSALYLCAIREGAVYGYTFGSGTRLTVV.

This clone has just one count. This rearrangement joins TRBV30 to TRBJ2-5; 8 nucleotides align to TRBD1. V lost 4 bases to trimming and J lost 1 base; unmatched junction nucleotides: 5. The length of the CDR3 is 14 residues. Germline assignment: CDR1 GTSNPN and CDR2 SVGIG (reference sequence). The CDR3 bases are TGTGCCTGGAATAAAGGACAGGGCCAAGAGACCCAGTACTTC. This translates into CAWNKGQGQETQYF. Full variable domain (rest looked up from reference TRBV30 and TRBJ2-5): SQTIHQWPATLVQPVGSPLSLECTVEGTSNPNLYWYRQAAGRGLQLLFYSVGIGQISSEVPQNLSASRPQDRQFILSSKKLLLSDSGFYLCAWNKGQGQETQYFGPGTRLLVL.

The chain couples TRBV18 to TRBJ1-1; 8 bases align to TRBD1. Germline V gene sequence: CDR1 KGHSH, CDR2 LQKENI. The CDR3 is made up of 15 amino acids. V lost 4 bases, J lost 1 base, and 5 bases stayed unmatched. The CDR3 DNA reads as TGTGCCAGCTCACAGGACAGGGTTGGGAACACTGAAGCTTTCTTT. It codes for CASSQDRVGNTEAFF.

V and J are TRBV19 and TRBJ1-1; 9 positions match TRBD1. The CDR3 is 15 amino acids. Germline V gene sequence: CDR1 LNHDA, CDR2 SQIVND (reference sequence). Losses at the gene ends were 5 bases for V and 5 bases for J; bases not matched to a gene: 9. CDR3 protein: CASSSGTGYLTEAFF. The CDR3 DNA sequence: TGTGCCAGTAGTTCCGGGACAGGGTATCTGACTGAAGCTTTCTTT.

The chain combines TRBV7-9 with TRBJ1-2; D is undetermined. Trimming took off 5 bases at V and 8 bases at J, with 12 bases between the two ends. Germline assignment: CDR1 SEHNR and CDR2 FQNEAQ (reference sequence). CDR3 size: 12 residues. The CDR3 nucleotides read TGTGCCAGCAGCGTAGAAGGGAGGGGCTACACCTTC. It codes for CASSVEGRGYTF.

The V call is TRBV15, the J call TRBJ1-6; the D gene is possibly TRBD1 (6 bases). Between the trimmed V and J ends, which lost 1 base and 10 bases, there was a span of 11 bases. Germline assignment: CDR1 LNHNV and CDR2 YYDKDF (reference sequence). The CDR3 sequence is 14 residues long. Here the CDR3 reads CATSRGQGQSPLHF. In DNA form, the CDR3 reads TGTGCCACCAGCAGAGGACAAGGACAGTCACCCCTCCACTTT.

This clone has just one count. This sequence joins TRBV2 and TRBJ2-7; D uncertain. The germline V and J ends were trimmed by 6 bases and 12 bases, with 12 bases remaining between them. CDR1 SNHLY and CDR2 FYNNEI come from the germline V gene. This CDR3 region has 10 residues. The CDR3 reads CASRRETLYF. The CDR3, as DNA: TGTGCCAGCAGGCGAGAAACTCTGTACTTC.

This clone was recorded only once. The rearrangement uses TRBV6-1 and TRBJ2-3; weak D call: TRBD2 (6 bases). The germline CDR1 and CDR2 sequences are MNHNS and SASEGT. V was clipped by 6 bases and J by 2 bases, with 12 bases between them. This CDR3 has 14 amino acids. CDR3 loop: CASREGRHTDTQYF. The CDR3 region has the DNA TGTGCCAGCAGGGAGGGACGGCACACAGATACGCAGTATTTT.

The CDR3 here is CASSVDWGGYNGYTF. CDR3 DNA: TGTGCCAGCAGCGTCGATTGGGGGGGGTACAATGGCTACACCTTC. The V and J genes are TRBV9 and TRBJ1-2; D is possibly TRBD1 (5 bases). Trimming cost V 2 bases and J 6 bases, with 17 bases left between them. CDR1 is SGDLS and CDR2 is YYNGEE in the germline V gene. This CDR3 comprises 15 residues.

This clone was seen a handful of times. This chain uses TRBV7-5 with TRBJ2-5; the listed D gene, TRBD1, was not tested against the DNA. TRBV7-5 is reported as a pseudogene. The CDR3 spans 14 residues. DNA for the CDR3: TGTGTCAGATCACCGGGACAGGGAGGGGAGACCCAGTACTTC. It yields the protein CVRSPGQGGETQYF.

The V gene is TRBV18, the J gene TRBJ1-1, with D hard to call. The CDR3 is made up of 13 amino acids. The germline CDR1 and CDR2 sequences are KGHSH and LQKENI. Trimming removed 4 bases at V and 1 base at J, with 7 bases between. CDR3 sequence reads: CASSQDWNTEAFF. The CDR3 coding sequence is TGTGCCAGCTCACAGGACTGGAACACTGAAGCTTTCTTT.

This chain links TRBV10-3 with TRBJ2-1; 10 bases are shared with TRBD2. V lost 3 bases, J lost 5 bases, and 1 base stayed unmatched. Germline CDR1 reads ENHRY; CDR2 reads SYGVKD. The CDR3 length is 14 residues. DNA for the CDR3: TGTGCCATCAGTGACCTAGCGGGGGACAATGAGCAGTTCTTC. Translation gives CAISDLAGDNEQFF.

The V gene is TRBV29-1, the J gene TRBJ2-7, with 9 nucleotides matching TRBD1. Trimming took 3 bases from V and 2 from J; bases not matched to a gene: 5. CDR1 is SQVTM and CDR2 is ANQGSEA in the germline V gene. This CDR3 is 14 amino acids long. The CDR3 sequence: CSVEGDRATYEQYF. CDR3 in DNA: TGCAGCGTTGAGGGGGACAGGGCCACCTACGAGCAGTACTTC.

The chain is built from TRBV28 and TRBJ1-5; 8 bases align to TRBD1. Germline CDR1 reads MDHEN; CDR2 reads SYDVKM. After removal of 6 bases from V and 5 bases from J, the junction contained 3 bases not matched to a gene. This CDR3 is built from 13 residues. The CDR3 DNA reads TGTGCCAGCAGACCACAGGGGGATCAGCCCCAGCATTTT. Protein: CASRPQGDQPQHF.

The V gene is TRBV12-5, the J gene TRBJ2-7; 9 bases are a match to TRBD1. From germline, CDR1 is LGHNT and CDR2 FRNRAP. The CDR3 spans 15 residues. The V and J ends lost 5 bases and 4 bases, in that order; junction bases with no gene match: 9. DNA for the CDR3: TGTGCTAGTGGTATCCCGGGACAGGGTTTTTACGAGCAGTACTTC. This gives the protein CASGIPGQGFYEQYF.

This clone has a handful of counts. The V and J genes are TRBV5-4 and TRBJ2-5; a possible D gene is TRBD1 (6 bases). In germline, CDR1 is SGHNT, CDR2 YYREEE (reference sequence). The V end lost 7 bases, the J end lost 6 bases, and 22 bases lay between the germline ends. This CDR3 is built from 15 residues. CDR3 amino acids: CASPPETGKAKTQYF. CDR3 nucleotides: TGTGCCAGCCCGCCGGAAACAGGGAAGGCAAAGACCCAGTACTTC. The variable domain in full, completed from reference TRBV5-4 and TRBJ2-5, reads ETGVTQSPTHLIKTRGQQVTLRCSSQSGHNTVSWYQQALGQGPQFIFQYYREEENGRGNFPPRFSGLQFPNYSSELNVNALELDDSALYLCASPPETGKAKTQYFGPGTRLLVL.

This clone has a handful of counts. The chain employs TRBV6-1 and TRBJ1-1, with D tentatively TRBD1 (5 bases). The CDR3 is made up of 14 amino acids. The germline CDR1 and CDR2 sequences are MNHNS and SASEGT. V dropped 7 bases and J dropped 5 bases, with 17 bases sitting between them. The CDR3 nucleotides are TGTGCCAGCATTATTTCACAGGCGGGAACTGAAGCTTTCTTT. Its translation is CASIISQAGTEAFF.

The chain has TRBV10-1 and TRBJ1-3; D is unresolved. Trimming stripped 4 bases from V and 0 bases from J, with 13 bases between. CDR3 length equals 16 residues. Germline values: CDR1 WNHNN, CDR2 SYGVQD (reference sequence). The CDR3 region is CASSAGSAYSGNTIYF. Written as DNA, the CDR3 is TGCGCCAGCAGTGCCGGGAGCGCCTACTCTGGAAACACCATATATTTT.

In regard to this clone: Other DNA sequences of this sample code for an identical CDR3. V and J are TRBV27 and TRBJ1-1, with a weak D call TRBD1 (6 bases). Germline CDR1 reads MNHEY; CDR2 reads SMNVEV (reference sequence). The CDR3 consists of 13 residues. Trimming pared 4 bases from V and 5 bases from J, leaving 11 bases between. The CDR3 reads CASSWGQGTEAFF. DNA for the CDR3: TGTGCCAGCAGTTGGGGGCAGGGGACTGAAGCTTTCTTT.

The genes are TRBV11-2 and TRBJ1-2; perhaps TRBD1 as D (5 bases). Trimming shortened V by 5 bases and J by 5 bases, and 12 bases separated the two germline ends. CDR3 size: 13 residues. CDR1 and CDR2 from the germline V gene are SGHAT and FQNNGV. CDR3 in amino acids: CASSAGGVYGYTF. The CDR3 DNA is TGTGCCAGCAGCGCGGGGGGGGTTTATGGCTACACCTTC.

Here the CDR3 DNA reads TGTGCCAGCAAACCCCACGGGCAGGGGAAGAACACTGAAGCTTTCTTT. Residues: CASKPHGQGKNTEAFF. The chain joins TRBV6-6 to TRBJ1-1; tentative D call: TRBD1 (6 bases). There are 16 residues in the CDR3. Germline CDR1 MNHNY, CDR2 SVGAGI (reference sequence). Trimming shortened V by 7 bases and J by 1 base, and 19 bases separated the two germline ends.

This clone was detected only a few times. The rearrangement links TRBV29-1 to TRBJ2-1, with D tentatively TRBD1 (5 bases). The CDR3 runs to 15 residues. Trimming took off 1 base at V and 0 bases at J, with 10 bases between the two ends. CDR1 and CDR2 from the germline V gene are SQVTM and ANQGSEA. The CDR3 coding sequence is TGCAGCGTTGAAGGACAGCCCCGCTCCTACAATGAGCAGTTCTTC. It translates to CSVEGQPRSYNEQFF.

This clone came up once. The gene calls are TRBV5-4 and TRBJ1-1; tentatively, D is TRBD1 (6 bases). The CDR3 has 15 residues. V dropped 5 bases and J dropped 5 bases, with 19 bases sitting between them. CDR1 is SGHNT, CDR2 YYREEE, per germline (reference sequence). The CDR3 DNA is TGTGCCAGCAGTCGCAATACAGGGTGGGGAACTGAAGCTTTCTTT. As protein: CASSRNTGWGTEAFF.

The CDR3 sequence: CATSRDDPGRDSPLHF. DNA for the CDR3: TGTGCCACCAGCAGAGATGATCCCGGTCGGGATTCACCCCTCCACTTT. The J gene is TRBJ1-6, the V gene TRBV15; D remains unclear. Trimming removed 0 bases from V and 8 bases from J, with 14 bases in between. This CDR3 has 16 amino acids. Germline V CDR1 and CDR2: LNHNV, YYDKDF (reference sequence).

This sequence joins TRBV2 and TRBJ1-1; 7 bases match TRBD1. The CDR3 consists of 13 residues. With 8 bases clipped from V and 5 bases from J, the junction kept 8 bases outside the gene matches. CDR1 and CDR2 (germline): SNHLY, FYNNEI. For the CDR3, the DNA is TGTGCCAGCGAGACAGGGCCCCCTACTGAAGCTTTCTTT. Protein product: CASETGPPTEAFF.

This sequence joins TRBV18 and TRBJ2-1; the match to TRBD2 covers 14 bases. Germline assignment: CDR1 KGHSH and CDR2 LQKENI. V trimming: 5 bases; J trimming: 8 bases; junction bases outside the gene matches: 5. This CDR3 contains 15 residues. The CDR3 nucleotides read TGTGCCAGCTCATCGGGACTAGCGGGAGTAGATGAGCAGTTCTTC. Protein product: CASSSGLAGVDEQFF.

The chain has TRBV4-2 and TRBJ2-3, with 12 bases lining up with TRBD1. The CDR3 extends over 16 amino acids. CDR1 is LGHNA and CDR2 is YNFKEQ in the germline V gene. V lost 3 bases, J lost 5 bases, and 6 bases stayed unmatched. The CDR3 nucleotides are TGTGCCAGCAGCCACACCGGGACAGGGGGCATAGATACGCAGTATTTT. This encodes CASSHTGTGGIDTQYF.